The sequence of this TCR beta chain was determined in a study of neurological immune-mediated disorders. Study outcomes and limitations: Expanded clones shared no identical CDR3 amino acid sequences across subjects, which suggested private TCR-beta repertoires in all groups.

Each CDR3 protein is one row after TCRdb ran MiXCR on the 5' RACE reads. The sample contains about 45,000 distinct CDR3 sequences, roughly 14% of which appear only once. This clonotype was counted many times. The antigen remains undetermined. The time point here: longitudinal time-point 3. Unsorted libraries came from 2 million PBMCs stored at -80 °C. V lost 0 bases and J lost 6, with 14 bases in between. This CDR3 region has 15 residues. Germline V gene sequence: CDR1 SGHRS, CDR2 YFSETQ. The receptor was isolated from a man aged 25-45 years in good health. The gene calls are TRBV5-1 and TRBJ2-3; weak D call: TRBD1 (6 bases). Sequenced: PBMCs. This CDR3 reads CASSLGGQSSDTQYF. The CDR3 bases are TGCGCCAGCAGCTTGGGTGGACAGTCATCGGATACGCAGTATTTT.